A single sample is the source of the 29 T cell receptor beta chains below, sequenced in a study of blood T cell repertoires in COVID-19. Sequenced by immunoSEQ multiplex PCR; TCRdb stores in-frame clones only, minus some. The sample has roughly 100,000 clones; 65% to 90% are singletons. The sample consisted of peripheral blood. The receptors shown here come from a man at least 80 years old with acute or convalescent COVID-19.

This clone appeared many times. The CDR3 here is CASSATGSGNEQFF. CDR3 DNA sequence: TGTGCCAGCAGCGCGACAGGGTCGGGGAATGAGCAGTTCTTC. The genes are TRBV9 and TRBJ2-1, with 7 bases matching TRBD1. CDR1 and CDR2 from the germline V gene are SGDLS and YYNGEE. With V trimmed by 3 bases and J by 7 bases, 7 bases remained unmatched. CDR3 length: 14 residues.

CDR3 sequence (DNA): TGTGCCAGCAGTTATATTCCCGAGTCAGATACGCAGTATTTT. This translates into CASSYIPESDTQYF. The chain joins TRBV6-5 to TRBJ2-3; D not certain. The germline V gene has CDR1 MNHEY and CDR2 SVGAGI. V was shortened by 3 bases and J by 4 bases, with 11 bases between the two germline ends. The CDR3 length is 14 residues.

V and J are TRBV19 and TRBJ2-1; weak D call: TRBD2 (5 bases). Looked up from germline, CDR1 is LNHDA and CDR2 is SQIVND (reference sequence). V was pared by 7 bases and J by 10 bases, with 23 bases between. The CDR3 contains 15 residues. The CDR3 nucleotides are TGTGCCAGTAACGGACCCATCGGACGGAGGCAGGAGCAGTTCTTC. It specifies CASNGPIGRRQEQFF.

For the CDR3, the DNA is TGTGCCAGCAGTTTTGGGGGGGCTGGGGAGACCCAGTACTTC. Residues: CASSFGGAGETQYF. The chain employs TRBV28 and TRBJ2-5; D is possibly TRBD2 (7 bases). V was pared by 3 bases and J by 5 bases, with 13 bases between. The CDR3 length is 14 residues. Germline V gene lookup returns CDR1 MDHEN and CDR2 SYDVKM.

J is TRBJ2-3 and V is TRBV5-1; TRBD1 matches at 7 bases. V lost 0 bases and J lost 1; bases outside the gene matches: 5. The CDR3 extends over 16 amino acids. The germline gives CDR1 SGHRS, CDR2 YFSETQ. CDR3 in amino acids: CASSLVRDRGTDTQYF. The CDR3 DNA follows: TGCGCCAGCAGCTTGGTTAGGGACAGAGGCACAGATACGCAGTATTTT.

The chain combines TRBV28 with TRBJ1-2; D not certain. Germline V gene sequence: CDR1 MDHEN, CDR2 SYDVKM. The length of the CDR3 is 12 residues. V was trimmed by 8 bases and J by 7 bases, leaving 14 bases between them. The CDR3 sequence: CASSRHPTGYTF. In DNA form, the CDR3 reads TGTGCCAGCTCTCGACATCCGACTGGCTACACCTTC.

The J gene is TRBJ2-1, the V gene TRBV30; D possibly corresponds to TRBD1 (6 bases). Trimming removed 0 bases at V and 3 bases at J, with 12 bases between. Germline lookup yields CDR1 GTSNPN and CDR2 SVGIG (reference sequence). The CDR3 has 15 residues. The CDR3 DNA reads TGTGCCTGGAGTGTCGGGGCAGGGGTCTACAATGAGCAGTTCTTC. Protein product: CAWSVGAGVYNEQFF.

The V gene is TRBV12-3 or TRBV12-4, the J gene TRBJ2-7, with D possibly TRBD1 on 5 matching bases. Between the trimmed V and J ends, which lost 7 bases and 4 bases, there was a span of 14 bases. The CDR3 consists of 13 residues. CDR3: CASTRADSYEQYF. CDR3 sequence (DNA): TGTGCCAGCACCAGGGCGGATTCTTACGAGCAGTACTTC.

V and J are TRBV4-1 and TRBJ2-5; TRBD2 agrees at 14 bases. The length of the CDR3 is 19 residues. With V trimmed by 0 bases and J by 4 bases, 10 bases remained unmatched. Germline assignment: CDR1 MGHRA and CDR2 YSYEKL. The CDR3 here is CASSQDQTSGRVYGETQYF. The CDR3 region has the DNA TGCGCCAGCAGCCAAGATCAGACTAGCGGGAGGGTTTATGGAGAGACCCAGTACTTC.

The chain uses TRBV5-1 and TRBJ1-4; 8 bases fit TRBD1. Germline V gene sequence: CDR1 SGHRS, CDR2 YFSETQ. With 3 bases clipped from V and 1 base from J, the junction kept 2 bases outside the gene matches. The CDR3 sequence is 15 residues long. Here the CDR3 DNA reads TGCGCCAGCAGCTCCAGGGGGCAAACTAATGAAAAACTGTTTTTT. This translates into CASSSRGQTNEKLFF.

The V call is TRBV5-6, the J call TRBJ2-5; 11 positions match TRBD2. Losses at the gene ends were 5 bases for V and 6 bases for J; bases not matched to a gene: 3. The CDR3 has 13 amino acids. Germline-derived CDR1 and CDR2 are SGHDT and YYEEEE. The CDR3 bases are TGTGCCAGCAGGGGACTAGCGGCAAAGACCCAGTACTTC. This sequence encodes CASRGLAAKTQYF.

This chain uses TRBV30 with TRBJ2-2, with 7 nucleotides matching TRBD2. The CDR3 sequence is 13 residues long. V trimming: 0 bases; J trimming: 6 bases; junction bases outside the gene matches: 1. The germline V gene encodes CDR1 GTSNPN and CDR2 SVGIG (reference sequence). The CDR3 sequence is CAWSVLASGELFF. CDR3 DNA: TGTGCCTGGAGTGTACTAGCGTCCGGGGAGCTGTTTTTT. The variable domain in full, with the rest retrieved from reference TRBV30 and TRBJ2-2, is SQTIHQWPATLVQPVGSPLSLECTVEGTSNPNLYWYRQAAGRGLQLLFYSVGIGQISSEVPQNLSASRPQDRQFILSSKKLLLSDSGFYLCAWSVLASGELFFGEGSRLTVL.

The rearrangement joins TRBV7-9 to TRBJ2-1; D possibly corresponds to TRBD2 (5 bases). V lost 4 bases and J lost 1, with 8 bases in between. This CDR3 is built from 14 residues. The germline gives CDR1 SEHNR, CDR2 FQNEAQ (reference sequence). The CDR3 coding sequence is TGTGCCAGCAGCTATCGCGGGTCCTACAATGAGCAGTTCTTC. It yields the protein CASSYRGSYNEQFF.

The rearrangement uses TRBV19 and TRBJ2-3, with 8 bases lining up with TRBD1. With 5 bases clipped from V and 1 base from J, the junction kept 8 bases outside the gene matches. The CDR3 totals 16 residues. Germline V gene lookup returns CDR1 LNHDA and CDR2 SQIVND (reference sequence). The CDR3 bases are TGTGCCAGTAGTGACCCCAGGGGGCATGGCACAGATACGCAGTATTTT. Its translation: CASSDPRGHGTDTQYF.

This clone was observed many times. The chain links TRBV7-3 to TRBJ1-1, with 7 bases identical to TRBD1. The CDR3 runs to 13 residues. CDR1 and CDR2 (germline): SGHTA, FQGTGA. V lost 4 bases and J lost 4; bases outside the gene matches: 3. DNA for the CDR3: TGTGCCAGCAGCTCACGGGACAGCACTGAAGCTTTCTTT. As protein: CASSSRDSTEAFF.

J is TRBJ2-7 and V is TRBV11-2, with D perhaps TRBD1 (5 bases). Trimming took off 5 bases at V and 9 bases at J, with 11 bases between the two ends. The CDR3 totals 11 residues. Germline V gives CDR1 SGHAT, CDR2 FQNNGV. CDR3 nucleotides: TGTGCCAGCAGCCGAGGACAAGTGCAGTACTTC. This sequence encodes CASSRGQVQYF.

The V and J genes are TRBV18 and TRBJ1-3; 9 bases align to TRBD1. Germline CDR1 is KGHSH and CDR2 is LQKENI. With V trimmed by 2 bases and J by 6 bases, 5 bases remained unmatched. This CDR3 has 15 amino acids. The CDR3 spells CASSPGTGTLNTIYF. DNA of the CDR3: TGTGCCAGCTCACCAGGGACAGGGACTCTAAACACCATATATTTT.

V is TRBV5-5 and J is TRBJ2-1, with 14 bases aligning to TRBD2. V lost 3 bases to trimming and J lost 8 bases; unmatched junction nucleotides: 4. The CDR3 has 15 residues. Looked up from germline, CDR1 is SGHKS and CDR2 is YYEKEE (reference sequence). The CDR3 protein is CASSWTSGRYDEQFF. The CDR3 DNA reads TGTGCCAGCAGCTGGACTAGCGGGAGGTATGATGAGCAGTTCTTC.

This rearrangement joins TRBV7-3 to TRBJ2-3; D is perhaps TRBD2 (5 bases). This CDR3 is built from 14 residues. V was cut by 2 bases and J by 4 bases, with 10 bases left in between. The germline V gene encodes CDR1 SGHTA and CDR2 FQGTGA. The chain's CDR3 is CASSLGRAPDTQYF. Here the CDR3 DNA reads TGTGCCAGCAGCTTAGGGCGGGCTCCAGATACGCAGTATTTT.

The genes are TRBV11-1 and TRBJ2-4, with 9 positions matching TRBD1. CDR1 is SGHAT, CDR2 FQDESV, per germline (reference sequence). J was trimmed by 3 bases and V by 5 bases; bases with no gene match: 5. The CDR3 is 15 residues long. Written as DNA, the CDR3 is TGTGCCAGCAGCCAGCTGGGACAGGGCAAAAACATTCAGTACTTC. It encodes CASSQLGQGKNIQYF.

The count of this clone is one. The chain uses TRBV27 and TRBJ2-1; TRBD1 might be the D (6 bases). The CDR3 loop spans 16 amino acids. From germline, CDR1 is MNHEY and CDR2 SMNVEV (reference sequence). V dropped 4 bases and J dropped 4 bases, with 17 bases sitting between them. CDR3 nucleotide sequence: TGTGCCAGCAGTTCGACAGGTCGCGGATTTTACAATGAGCAGTTCTTC. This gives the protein CASSSTGRGFYNEQFF.

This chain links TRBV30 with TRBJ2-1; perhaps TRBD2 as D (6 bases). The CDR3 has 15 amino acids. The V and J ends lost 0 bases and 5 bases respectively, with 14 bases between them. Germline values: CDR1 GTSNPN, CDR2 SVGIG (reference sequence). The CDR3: CAWSVRGMLDNEQFF. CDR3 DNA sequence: TGTGCCTGGAGTGTACGGGGGATGTTAGACAATGAGCAGTTCTTC. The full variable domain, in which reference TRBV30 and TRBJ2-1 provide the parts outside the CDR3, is SQTIHQWPATLVQPVGSPLSLECTVEGTSNPNLYWYRQAAGRGLQLLFYSVGIGQISSEVPQNLSASRPQDRQFILSSKKLLLSDSGFYLCAWSVRGMLDNEQFFGPGTRLTVL.

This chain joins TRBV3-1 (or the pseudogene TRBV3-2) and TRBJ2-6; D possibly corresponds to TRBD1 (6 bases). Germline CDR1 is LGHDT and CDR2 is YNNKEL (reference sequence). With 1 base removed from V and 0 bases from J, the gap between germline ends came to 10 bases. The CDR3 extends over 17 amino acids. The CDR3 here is CASSQGQAISGANVLTF. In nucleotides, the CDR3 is TGTGCCAGCAGCCAAGGACAGGCGATCTCTGGGGCCAACGTCCTGACTTTC.

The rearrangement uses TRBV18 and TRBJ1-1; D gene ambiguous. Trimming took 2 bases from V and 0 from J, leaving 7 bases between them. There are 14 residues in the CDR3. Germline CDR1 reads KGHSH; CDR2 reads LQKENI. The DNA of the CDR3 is TGTGCCAGCTCACCAGACATTTTGAACACTGAAGCTTTCTTT. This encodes CASSPDILNTEAFF.

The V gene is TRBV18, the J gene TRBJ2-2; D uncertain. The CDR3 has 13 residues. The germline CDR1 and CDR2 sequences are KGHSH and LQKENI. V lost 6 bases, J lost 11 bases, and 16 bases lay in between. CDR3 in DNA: TGTGCCAGCTCCCCCCTCGATCGCGGAGAGCTGTTTTTT. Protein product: CASSPLDRGELFF.

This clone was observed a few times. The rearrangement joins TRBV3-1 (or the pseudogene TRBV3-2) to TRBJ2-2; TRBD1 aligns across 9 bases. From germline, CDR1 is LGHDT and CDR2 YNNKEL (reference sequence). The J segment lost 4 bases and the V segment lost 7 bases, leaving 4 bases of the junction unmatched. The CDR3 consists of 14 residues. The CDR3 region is CASMTTGGTGELFF. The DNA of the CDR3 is TGTGCCAGCATGACGACAGGGGGCACCGGGGAGCTGTTTTTT.

The CDR3 nucleotides read TGTGCCAGCAGCCCAGAGGACAGGCCCTACGAGCAGTACTTC. Translating gives CASSPEDRPYEQYF. This chain joins TRBV11-3 and TRBJ2-7; 7 positions match TRBD1. CDR1 is SGHNT and CDR2 is YENEEA in the germline V gene. V lost 5 bases, J lost 2 bases, and 6 bases stayed unmatched. The CDR3 contains 14 residues.

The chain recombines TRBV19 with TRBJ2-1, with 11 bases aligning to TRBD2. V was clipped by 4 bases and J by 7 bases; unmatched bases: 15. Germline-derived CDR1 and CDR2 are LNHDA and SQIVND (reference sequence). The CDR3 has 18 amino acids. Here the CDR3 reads CASSRRASGRIWGNEQFF. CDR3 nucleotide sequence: TGTGCCAGTAGTAGGAGAGCTAGCGGGAGGATATGGGGAAATGAGCAGTTCTTC.

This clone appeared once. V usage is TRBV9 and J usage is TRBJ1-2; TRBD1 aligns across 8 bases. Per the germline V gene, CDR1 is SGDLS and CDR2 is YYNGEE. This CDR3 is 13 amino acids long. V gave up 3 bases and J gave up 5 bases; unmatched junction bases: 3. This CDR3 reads CASSGTGSYGYTF. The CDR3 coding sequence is TGTGCCAGCAGCGGGACAGGGTCGTATGGCTACACCTTC.